Listed below are T cell receptor beta chains from one sample, sequenced in a study of blood T cell repertoires in COVID-19. The data were produced by immunoSEQ multiplex PCR, yet TCRdb's version contains in-frame clones alone and is incomplete. The sample includes about 300,000 clones, more than 75% of them seen just once. Sequencing used PBMCs or T cells enriched from blood (not recorded which). These receptors came from a woman aged 18-29 years who had recovered from COVID-19. CDR3s leave out the opening cysteine and the closing phenylalanine or tryptophan. The size entry is marked missing in some rows and otherwise reads once, few, many or a size class.

ASSYSKTGSETQY	TRBV6-2/TRBV6-3	TRBJ2-5	few
ASSINSRKEQY	TRBV19	TRBJ2-7	-
ASSPRTGGTETQY	TRBV3-1/TRBV3-2	TRBJ2-5	-
ASSLGGTSGNTIY	TRBV5-1	TRBJ1-3	-
ATSRDRGSTEAF	TRBV15	TRBJ1-1	-
ASSQGLDREYGEQY	TRBV4-1	TRBJ2-7	once
ASSYRVMMNTEAF	TRBV5-5	TRBJ1-1	-
AWSVSGLHTDTQY	TRBV30	TRBJ2-3	-
ASSEGVRNSPLH	TRBV2	TRBJ1-6	-
ASSLGQSNQPQH	TRBV7-9	TRBJ1-5	-
ASSQRFLGLEGETQY	TRBV4-1	TRBJ2-5	-
ASSPSGRWETQY	TRBV9	TRBJ2-5	few
ASSLWSAGGGANEQY	TRBV28	TRBJ2-7	-
ASSLGRGPNTGELF	TRBV7-9	TRBJ2-2	-
ASSPRTGGVGNQPQH	TRBV4-1	TRBJ1-5	-
ASSVSRFQVSYNEQF	TRBV9	TRBJ2-1	-